This T cell receptor beta chain was recovered during a study of blood T cell repertoires in COVID-19. Using immunoSEQ multiplex PCR, the repertoire was profiled, and TCRdb retains in-frame clones only, with some absent. The table shows fewer than 500,000 clones, with 70% to 90% occurring only once. Cohorts were based on clinical histories the participants reported. This clonotype originated in a man younger than 40 who had recovered from COVID-19. The sample comprised PBMCs or T cells enriched from blood (not recorded which).

CDR3 coding DNA: TGTGCCAGCAGTACACAAGGGGCAGGGGATGGAAACACCATATATTTT. Its translation is CASSTQGAGDGNTIYF. The rearrangement uses TRBV28 and TRBJ1-3; D may be TRBD1 (6 bases). Germline lookup yields CDR1 MDHEN and CDR2 SYDVKM. This CDR3 contains 16 residues. Deletions cut 5 bases from V and 3 bases from J, with 17 bases between. The full variable domain, with the rest looked up from reference TRBV28 and TRBJ1-3, is DVKVTQSSRYLVKRTGEKVFLECVQDMDHENMFWYRQDPGLGLRLIYFSYDVKMKEKGDIPEGYSVSREKKERFSLILESASTNQTSMYLCASSTQGAGDGNTIYFGEGSWLTVV.